A selection of T cell receptor beta chains follows, all from one sample in a study of identical twins. TCRdb reprocessed the 5' RACE reads via MiXCR and lists one record per CDR3 protein. Of hundreds of thousands of distinct CDR3 sequences in the sample, over 12% were seen once. The sample taken for sequencing was memory (CD45RO+) T cells sorted from blood. The origin of the receptors is a woman under 30 in good health. Both conserved end residues are part of each CDR3. The D gene is left open where the match is weak. Clone size appears in some rows only: once, few, many, or a class for an expanded clone.

J gene | clone size | V gene | D gene | CDR3 protein | CDR3 DNA
TRBJ1-1 | many | TRBV7-9 | . | CASSLGVLGRNTEAFF | TGTGCCAGCAGCTTAGGCGTCCTAGGGAGGAACACTGAAGCTTTCTTT
TRBJ2-7 | . | TRBV20-1 | TRBD1 | CSAPQGAKLLGEQYF | TGCAGTGCTCCACAGGGGGCGAAGCTTTTGGGCGAGCAGTACTTC
TRBJ2-3 | many | TRBV5-1 | . | CASRLGGPDTQYF | TGCGCCAGCAGACTGGGCGGTCCTGATACGCAGTATTTT
TRBJ2-6 | many | TRBV5-1 | . | CASSLATIGISGANVLTF | TGCGCCAGCAGCTTGGCCACTATTGGCATCTCTGGGGCCAACGTCCTGACTTTC
TRBJ2-5 | . | TRBV5-4 | . | CASSLVQGKGETQYF | TGTGCCAGCAGCTTGGTCCAGGGGAAAGGAGAGACCCAGTACTTC
TRBJ2-3 | few | TRBV28 | . | CASLRAVTDTQYF | TGTGCCAGCCTGCGGGCTGTCACAGATACGCAGTATTTT
TRBJ2-2 | . | TRBV20-1 | . | CSARGGAGRTNTGELFF | TGCAGTGCTAGAGGGGGGGCCGGAAGAACGAACACCGGGGAGCTGTTTTTT
TRBJ2-1 | . | TRBV4-3 | TRBD1 | CASSHTPDRADNEQFF | TGCGCCAGCAGCCATACTCCGGACAGGGCAGACAATGAGCAGTTCTTC
TRBJ2-2 | . | TRBV7-6 | . | CASQTFLGELFF | TGTGCCAGCCAGACATTCCTCGGGGAGCTGTTTTTT
TRBJ2-7 | few | TRBV5-1 | . | CASSLPADEQYF | TGCGCCAGCAGCTTGCCAGCGGACGAGCAGTACTTC
TRBJ2-3 | . | TRBV6-2/TRBV6-3 | TRBD1 | CASSPERTGIRTDTQYF | TGTGCCAGCAGCCCCGAGAGGACAGGGATTCGCACAGATACGCAGTATTTT
TRBJ2-3 | . | TRBV28 | . | CASIGGQLKSQYF | TGTGCCAGCATAGGCGGTCAATTAAAATCGCAGTATTTT
TRBJ2-1 | . | TRBV24-1 | . | CATSDGSSFYNEQFF | TGTGCCACCAGTGATGGGAGTTCATTTTACAATGAGCAGTTCTTC
TRBJ2-3 | . | TRBV4-3 | . | CASSQVAPGWDTQYF | TGCGCCAGCAGCCAAGTAGCGCCCGGGTGGGATACGCAGTATTTT
TRBJ1-1 | many | TRBV3-1 | TRBD1 | CASSHEARRDRKNTEAFF | TGTGCCAGCAGCCATGAAGCCCGAAGGGACAGAAAGAACACTGAAGCTTTCTTT
TRBJ1-2 | . | TRBV4-2 | TRBD1 | CASSQVRDRGHPYGYTF | TGTGCCAGCAGCCAAGTCCGGGACAGGGGGCATCCGTATGGCTACACCTTC
TRBJ2-3 | . | TRBV20-1 | . | CSARLALFTDTQYF | TGCAGTGCTAGGCTAGCTTTATTCACAGATACGCAGTATTTT
TRBJ2-3 | many | TRBV20-1 | . | CSARTGDTQYF | TGCAGTGCTCGGACGGGAGATACGCAGTATTTT
TRBJ2-5 | . | TRBV20-1 | . | CSAAPRGVRTQYF | TGCAGTGCTGCCCCTAGGGGCGTGAGGACCCAGTACTTC
TRBJ2-3 | few | TRBV2 | . | CASKGGRDTQYF | TGTGCCAGCAAGGGGGGTAGGGATACGCAGTATTTT
TRBJ2-1 | few | TRBV24-1 | TRBD2 | CATSESGRKNEQFF | TGTGCCACCAGTGAGAGCGGGAGGAAAAATGAGCAGTTCTTC
TRBJ2-1 | few | TRBV28 | TRBD2 | CASSFGGSGGNEQFF | TGTGCCAGCAGTTTCGGCGGGTCGGGAGGGAATGAGCAGTTCTTC
TRBJ2-1 | . | TRBV20-1 | . | CSASLGHNEQFF | TGCAGTGCTAGCCTAGGCCACAATGAGCAGTTCTTC
TRBJ2-7 | few | TRBV11-2 | TRBD2 | CASTPRILAGEHEQYF | TGTGCCAGCACCCCGCGGATACTAGCGGGAGAACACGAGCAGTACTTC
TRBJ2-7 | few | TRBV19 | . | CASSIGGTAYEQYF | TGTGCCAGTAGTATTGGGGGCACAGCCTACGAGCAGTACTTC
TRBJ2-2 | many | TRBV7-9 | . | CASSLGLAHRDTGELFF | TGTGCCAGCAGCTTAGGTCTCGCTCACAGGGACACCGGGGAGCTGTTTTTT
TRBJ2-3 | few | TRBV6-2/TRBV6-3 | TRBD2 | CASTRGGDTDTQYF | TGTGCCAGCACCCGGGGGGGGGACACAGATACGCAGTATTTT
TRBJ1-2 | few | TRBV20-1 | TRBD1 | CSARDRGRSVRSYTF | TGCAGTGCTAGAGACAGGGGGCGAAGTGTAAGGAGCTACACCTTC
TRBJ2-7 | many | TRBV5-1 | . | CASSSLEATYEQYF | TGCGCCAGCAGCTCCCTGGAAGCCACCTACGAGCAGTACTTC
TRBJ1-1 | . | TRBV5-1 | . | CASSLEVGMYTEAFF | TGCGCCAGCAGCTTGGAGGTGGGTATGTACACTGAAGCTTTCTTT
TRBJ2-2 | . | TRBV27 | TRBD1 | CASSSGQHTGELFF | TGTGCCAGCAGTTCGGGACAGCACACCGGGGAGCTGTTTTTT
TRBJ2-1 | . | TRBV18 | . | CASSTSGFSYNEQFF | TGTGCCAGCTCGACCTCAGGGTTTTCCTACAATGAGCAGTTCTTC
TRBJ2-5 | few | TRBV9 | TRBD2 | CASSVSGGEQETQYF | TGTGCCAGCAGCGTCAGCGGGGGGGAGCAAGAGACCCAGTACTTC
TRBJ1-1 | few | TRBV7-8 | . | CASSLNVGLDTEAFF | TGTGCCAGCAGCTTAAATGTCGGTTTGGACACTGAAGCTTTCTTT
TRBJ2-7 | few | TRBV7-2 | . | CASSLVVGVYYEQYF | TGTGCCAGCAGCTTAGTAGTCGGCGTATACTACGAGCAGTACTTC
TRBJ2-2 | . | TRBV3-1 | . | CASSQVTGTETGELFF | TGTGCCAGCAGCCAAGTTACCGGGACCGAAACCGGGGAGCTGTTTTTT
TRBJ1-5 | many | TRBV7-9 | . | CASSLSDAGQPQHF | TGTGCCAGCAGCTTAAGCGACGCGGGTCAGCCCCAGCATTTT
TRBJ1-1 | . | TRBV29-1 | TRBD1 | CSVGSQGSATEAFF | TGCAGCGTTGGATCACAGGGGTCGGCCACTGAAGCTTTCTTT
TRBJ2-3 | . | TRBV20-1 | TRBD2 | CSARLAGGADTQYF | TGCAGTGCTAGACTAGCGGGGGGGGCCGATACGCAGTATTTT
TRBJ2-7 | . | TRBV7-2 | . | CASTNNRVAYEQYF | TGTGCCAGCACTAACAACAGGGTCGCCTACGAGCAGTACTTC
TRBJ2-1 | few | TRBV20-1 | . | CSTSRSGTTSSYNEQFF | TGCAGTACTAGCCGCTCCGGGACCACGAGCTCCTACAATGAGCAGTTCTTC
TRBJ2-5 | few | TRBV10-3 | . | CAISGLAQETQYF | TGTGCCATCAGTGGATTGGCCCAAGAGACCCAGTACTTC
TRBJ2-4 | few | TRBV4-3 | TRBD2 | CASSQDERGAKNIQYF | TGCGCCAGCAGCCAAGATGAGCGGGGAGCCAAAAACATTCAGTACTTC
TRBJ1-1 | . | TRBV19 | . | CASSIRGRLMNTEAFF | TGTGCCAGTAGTATAAGAGGTAGACTCATGAACACTGAAGCTTTCTTT
TRBJ2-3 | . | TRBV3-1 | . | CASCQVVHQTDTQYF | TGTGCCAGCTGCCAAGTAGTACACCAGACAGATACGCAGTATTTT
TRBJ1-2 | . | TRBV9 | . | CASSVAPEYYGYTF | TGTGCCAGCAGCGTAGCCCCTGAGTACTATGGCTACACCTTC
TRBJ2-1 | many | TRBV10-2 | . | CASSDPKGRTYNEQFF | TGCGCCAGCAGTGACCCCAAAGGGAGGACCTACAATGAGCAGTTCTTC
TRBJ2-7 | . | TRBV29-1 | TRBD1 | CSVADRGILGISYEQYF | TGCAGCGTTGCGGACAGGGGGATTTTGGGGATTTCCTACGAGCAGTACTTC
TRBJ2-1 | many | TRBV5-1 | TRBD2 | CASSLTSGGYNEQFF | TGCGCCAGCAGCCTCACTAGCGGGGGGTACAATGAGCAGTTCTTC
TRBJ2-1 | few | TRBV21-1 | . | CASSSPRQGSSYNEQFF | TGTGCCAGCAGCTCCCCTCGACAGGGAAGCTCCTACAATGAGCAGTTCTTC
TRBJ1-1 | few | TRBV27 | . | CASRWTVYTEAFF | TGTGCCAGCAGGTGGACCGTTTACACTGAAGCTTTCTTT
TRBJ1-5 | . | TRBV18 | . | CASSPPSIHDNQPQHF | TGTGCCAGCTCACCCCCAAGTATCCATGATAATCAGCCCCAGCATTTT
TRBJ2-1 | . | TRBV20-1 | . | CSARDQGGASPYNEQFF | TGCAGTGCTAGAGACCAAGGCGGGGCCTCCCCCTACAATGAGCAGTTCTTC
TRBJ2-3 | few | TRBV5-6 | . | CASSLTAVTDTQYF | TGTGCCAGCAGCTTGACAGCAGTGACAGATACGCAGTATTTT
TRBJ2-2 | few | TRBV10-3 | . | CAISVGTTNTGELFF | TGTGCCATCAGTGTCGGGACGACGAACACCGGGGAGCTGTTTTTT
TRBJ2-1 | . | TRBV6-1 | TRBD2 | CAESRQREDEQFF | TGTGCTGAGTCCCGACAGCGGGAGGATGAGCAGTTCTTC
TRBJ1-5 | few | TRBV7-8 | . | CASSPGIQPQHF | TGTGCCAGCAGCCCCGGGATTCAGCCCCAGCATTTT
TRBJ2-1 | few | TRBV20-1 | . | CSARDLGNEQFF | TGCAGTGCTAGAGATTTGGGGAATGAGCAGTTCTTC
TRBJ2-1 | few | TRBV7-6 | . | CASSLVPYNEQFF | TGTGCCAGCAGCTTAGTCCCCTACAATGAGCAGTTCTTC